The 10 T cell receptor beta chains given below trace back to one sample, sequenced in a study of T-cell memory formation after mild COVID-19. TCRdb analysed the 5' RACE reads with MiXCR anew, one entry per CDR3 protein. The sample contains 100,000 to 140,000 distinct CDR3 sequences, approximately 15% of which appear only once. Source material: PBMCs or a T cell subset sorted from them (not recorded which). Source of these receptors: a man younger than 35 who had mild COVID-19 (a few samples of this study predate the infection). Cell type and time point are not known.

This clonotype showed up just a few times. The V and J genes are TRBV5-1 and TRBJ1-2, with D possibly being TRBD1 (6 bases). Trimming took 5 bases from V and 7 from J, leaving 21 bases between them. From germline, CDR1 is SGHRS and CDR2 YFSETQ. This CDR3 spans 15 amino acids. CDR3 sequence (DNA): TGCGCCAGCAGGCTTGGAGAGGGGGAGTCATCTGGCTACACCTTC. This sequence encodes CASRLGEGESSGYTF.

In its sample, this clonotype was seen a few times. V is TRBV15 and J is TRBJ2-5, with TRBD2 identical over 9 bases. Looked up from germline, CDR1 is LNHNV and CDR2 is YYDKDF (reference sequence). The CDR3 spans 18 residues. The J segment lost 5 bases and the V segment lost 1 base, leaving 14 bases of the junction unmatched. CDR3 protein: CATSRGVVRLAAVETQYF. DNA for the CDR3: TGTGCCACCAGCAGAGGGGTAGTGAGACTAGCGGCCGTGGAGACCCAGTACTTC. The whole variable domain, remainder taken from reference TRBV15 and TRBJ2-5, is DAMVIQNPRYQVTQFGKPVTLSCSQTLNHNVMYWYQQKSSQAPKLLFHYYDKDFNNEADTPDNFQSRRPNTSFCFLDIRSPGLGDTAMYLCATSRGVVRLAAVETQYFGPGTRLLVL.

CDR3 region: CASSAWTGTNQPQHF. The CDR3, as DNA: TGTGCCAGCAGCGCCTGGACAGGGACCAATCAGCCCCAGCATTTT. This chain uses TRBV7-2 with TRBJ1-5, with 8 nucleotides matching TRBD1. Germline CDR1 SGHTA, CDR2 FQGNSA. The CDR3 extends over 15 amino acids. J lost 3 bases, V lost 5 bases, and 6 bases had no gene match.

This clonotype was seen more than once but under ten times. V and J are TRBV9 and TRBJ1-3; D is possibly TRBD1 (5 bases). From germline, CDR1 is SGDLS and CDR2 YYNGEE. The CDR3 runs 14 residues. Trimming removed 6 bases at V and 0 bases at J, with 10 bases between. The CDR3 DNA sequence: TGTGCCAGCAACCTCCAGGGCTCTGGAAACACCATATATTTT. Amino acid sequence: CASNLQGSGNTIYF.

This clonotype was seen only a few times. The V and J genes are TRBV4-1 and TRBJ1-6; possible D gene TRBD1, 6 bases. Germline CDR1 and CDR2: MGHRA and YSYEKL. V lost 1 base to trimming and J lost 9 bases, with 16 bases between them. This CDR3 region has 16 residues. This chain's CDR3 is CASSQGKNRASSPLHF. CDR3 bases: TGCGCCAGCAGCCAAGGCAAAAACAGGGCTTCTTCACCCCTCCACTTT.

This clonotype was observed a few times. The gene calls are TRBV28 and TRBJ2-1; the match to TRBD2 covers 15 bases. The CDR3 length is 17 residues. The germline V gene encodes CDR1 MDHEN and CDR2 SYDVKM. V lost 6 bases to trimming and J lost 3 bases; unmatched junction nucleotides: 6. The CDR3 spells CASSPGTSGGLYNEQFF. CDR3 coding DNA: TGTGCCAGCAGCCCCGGGACTAGCGGGGGGCTCTACAATGAGCAGTTCTTC. The variable domain in full, completed from reference TRBV28 and TRBJ2-1, reads DVKVTQSSRYLVKRTGEKVFLECVQDMDHENMFWYRQDPGLGLRLIYFSYDVKMKEKGDIPEGYSVSREKKERFSLILESASTNQTSMYLCASSPGTSGGLYNEQFFGPGTRLTVL.

The chain is built from TRBV18 and TRBJ2-3, with no clear D. Germline loops: CDR1 KGHSH, CDR2 LQKENI. The CDR3 extends over 15 amino acids. V lost 1 base and J 0 bases, leaving 8 bases between the germline ends. The CDR3 nucleotides read TGTGCCAGCTCACCACGGGTAGCTAGCACAGATACGCAGTATTTT. Amino acids: CASSPRVASTDTQYF.

CDR3 nucleotide sequence: TGTGCCATCAGCAACAGGGATCGCCCGAACACCGGGGAGCTGTTTTTT. It is translated as CAISNRDRPNTGELFF. The rearrangement uses TRBV10-3 and TRBJ2-2; a possible D gene is TRBD1 (6 bases). The CDR3 runs to 16 residues. Between the trimmed V and J ends, which lost 6 bases and 0 bases, there was a span of 14 bases. From germline, CDR1 is ENHRY and CDR2 SYGVKD.

This clonotype occurred a few times. The chain combines TRBV7-9 with TRBJ1-2; D remains unclear. CDR1 is SEHNR, CDR2 FQNEAQ, per germline (reference sequence). V was clipped by 0 bases and J by 7 bases, with 6 bases between them. CDR3 length: 12 residues. The CDR3 nucleotides read TGTGCCAGCAGCTTAGCGCCATTTGGCTACACCTTC. Translation: CASSLAPFGYTF.

A few counts support this clonotype. The chain has TRBV5-5 and TRBJ2-5; D remains unclear. V lost 4 bases to trimming and J lost 5 bases, with 12 bases between them. CDR1 is SGHKS and CDR2 is YYEKEE in the germline V gene (reference sequence). The CDR3 totals 13 residues. The CDR3 nucleotides are TGTGCCAGCAGCCCCCTGGGCAGGGAGACCCAGTACTTC. It translates to CASSPLGRETQYF.